This T cell receptor beta chain was obtained from a study of T cell clones after liver transplantation (dated by TCRdb to about 2019). General notes on the study: ITN030ST, the source of the samples, was a randomized trial that attempted immunosuppression withdrawal within 2 years of liver transplantation. Donor-reactive T cell clones were identified using TCRbeta sequencing after a pre-transplant mixed lymphocyte reaction and were then followed in post-transplant blood. Third party-reactive TCRbeta sequences from pre-transplant MLRs were also identified as an antigen-independent comparator for donor-reactive sequences. Of the eight recipients, a few were HCV-positive, while the remaining recipients had been transplanted for non-autoimmune, non-viral indications. Until randomization at 12-24 months post-transplant, subjects were given standard immunosuppression, with no induction therapy. Tolerance was defined as complete immunosuppression withdrawal for at least one year with no rise in liver enzymes beyond twice the upper limit of normal. Blood samples were collected pre-transplant, pre-randomization before withdrawal, and post-randomization after either complete withdrawal or failed withdrawal. Of the 8 liver transplant recipients making up the studied cohort, 3 were classified as tolerant and 5 as non-tolerant. Overall study results and their limits: Without allograft tissue specimens, donor-reactive T cells may have migrated into the graft rather than being deleted. Donor-reactive sequences declined more than third party-reactive ones, suggesting partial antigen-specific deletion unrelated to withdrawal success. The conclusions were preliminary, being limited by small, heterogeneous patient numbers and by non-standardized post-transplant time points. In most of the 8 subjects, circulating donor-reactive CD4 TCRbeta sequences decreased significantly after transplant, regardless of tolerance or HCV status. In a couple of subjects, low numbers of available donor cells limited the measurable donor-reactive repertoire. After accounting for repertoire turnover, donor-reactive detection was significantly reduced in 7 of 8 subjects for CD4 and 8 of 8 for CD8.

Thawed unstimulated PBMCs were stained for CD3, CD4 and CD8 and FACS-sorted into CD3+CD4+ and CD3+CD8+ populations. All 8 studied subjects were randomized to withdrawal of immunosuppression. Genomic DNA was isolated with the Qiagen DNeasy Blood and Tissue Kit. CDR1 and CDR2, looked up from the germline V gene (reference sequence), are SEHNR and FQNEAQ. Relative to germline, V is missing 2 bases and J is missing 7 bases, with 3 bases of the junction outside any gene match. Including the terminal cysteine and phenylalanine, the CDR3 comprises 13 residues. Of all the DNA, just the CDR3 is kept, 39 bases in frame from base 1. As concerns this clone: Its antigen is currently not known. No base qualities exist here, and no much larger clone lies one base off it.

Using immunoSEQ, frozen genomic DNA was subjected to high-throughput TCRbeta CDR3 sequencing, a process that included PCR amplification, mapping, bias correction and internal controls. As for the original processing: Only productive rearrangements were retained, and each unique TCRbeta sequence was defined by its CDR3 nucleotide sequence together with its V and J gene. Donor-reactive sequences required at least 5-fold expansion in CFSE-low cells versus unstimulated pre-transplant cells and at least 0.01% frequency. Minimum frequency thresholds were set for each subject based on the unstimulated sample with the lowest template count, ensuring at least 90% detection power. Jensen-Shannon divergence between the top 1000 TCRbeta sequences post-transplant and pre-transplant was used to measure repertoire turnover. Two-sided Fisher's exact tests were used to test for changes in how often donor-reactive sequences were detected. TCRdb took over this immuneACCESS table, retaining in-frame rearrangements with V and J assigned. Such tables are incomplete; in checked studies, under half of the missing clones stem from an unresolved V gene, and the remainder is unexplained. The DNA was the basis for D and trimming; V, J and clone size are from that table. The sample table shows just under 60,000 clones, and 70% are seen once. Approximately 2.8% of the sample is in the top ten clones.

The receptor chain draws on TRBV7-9 and TRBJ1-2, and 8 junction bases match TRBD1. Sequenced here: CD4+ T cells from blood, sampled at the approximately 15-month timepoint. The receptor's source is a human patient who received a liver transplant. Once a transplant has taken place, some T cells may be donor derived. The DNA sequence follows: TGTGCCAGCAGCTTACAGGGGGCTTTTGGCTACACCTTC. The encoded protein is CASSLQGAFGYTF.